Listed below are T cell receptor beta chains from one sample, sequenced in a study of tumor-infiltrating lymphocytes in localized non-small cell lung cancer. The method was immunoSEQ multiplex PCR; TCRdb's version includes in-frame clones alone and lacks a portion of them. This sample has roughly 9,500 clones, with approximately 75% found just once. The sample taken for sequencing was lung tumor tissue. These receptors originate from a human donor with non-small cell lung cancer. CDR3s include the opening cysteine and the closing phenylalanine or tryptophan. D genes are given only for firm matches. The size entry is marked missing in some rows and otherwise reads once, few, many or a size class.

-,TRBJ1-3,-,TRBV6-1,CASSEAWENHRF,TGTGCCAGCAGTGAAGCCTGGGAGAATCATCGTTTT
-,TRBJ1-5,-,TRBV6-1,CASSEYGGSNQPQHF,TGTGCCAGCAGTGAATATGGGGGTAGCAATCAGCCCCAGCATTTT
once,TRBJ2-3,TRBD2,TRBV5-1,CASSTGLAGVSGQYF,TGCGCCAGCAGCACCGGACTAGCGGGGGTCTCTGGGCAGTATTTT
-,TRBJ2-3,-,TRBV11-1,CASSPPLGADTQYF,TGTGCCAGCAGCCCCCCCTTGGGGGCAGATACGCAGTATTTT
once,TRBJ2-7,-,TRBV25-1,CASSGRDSGIEQYF,TGTGCCAGCAGTGGCCGGGACTCAGGCATTGAGCAGTACTTC
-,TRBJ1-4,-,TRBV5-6,CASCIGATNEKLFF,TGTGCCAGCTGCATTGGTGCAACTAATGAAAAACTGTTTTTT
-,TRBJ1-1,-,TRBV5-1,CASSFANTEAFF,TGCGCCAGCAGCTTTGCGAACACTGAAGCTTTCTTT
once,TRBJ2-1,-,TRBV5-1,CASSLFSADYNEQFF,TGCGCCAGCAGCTTGTTCAGTGCAGACTACAATGAGCAGTTCTTC
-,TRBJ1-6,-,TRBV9,CASSVAGGGSPLHF,TGTGCCAGCAGCGTAGCTGGGGGTGGTTCACCCCTCCACTTT
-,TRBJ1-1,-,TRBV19,CASSMPVANTEAFF,TGTGCCAGTAGTATGCCGGTCGCGAACACTGAAGCTTTCTTT
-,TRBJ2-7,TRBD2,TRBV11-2,CASSSRTSGGYEQYF,TGTGCCAGCAGCTCGCGGACTAGCGGGGGGTACGAGCAGTACTTC
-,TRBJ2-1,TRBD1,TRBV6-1,CAIRGTGGGKEQFF,TGTGCCATCAGAGGGACAGGGGGCGGCAAGGAGCAGTTCTTC
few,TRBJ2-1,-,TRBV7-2,CASSSLTSPPYNEQFF,TGTGCCAGCAGCTCTTTGACTAGTCCCCCCTACAATGAGCAGTTCTTC
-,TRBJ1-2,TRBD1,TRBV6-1,CASRPAGQGSGYTF,TGTGCCAGCAGACCAGCGGGACAGGGTTCCGGCTACACCTTC
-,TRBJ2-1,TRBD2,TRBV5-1,CASSSDRTSGGLASSYNEQFF,TGCGCCAGCAGCTCCGACCGGACTAGCGGGGGGCTAGCGAGCTCCTACAATGAGCAGTTCTTC
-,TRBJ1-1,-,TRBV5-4,CASSVDSAEAFF,TGTGCCAGCAGCGTGGACAGTGCTGAAGCTTTCTTT
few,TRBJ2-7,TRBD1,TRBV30,CAWDLRGRGTYEQYF,TGTGCCTGGGACCTCAGAGGCAGGGGGACCTACGAGCAGTACTTC
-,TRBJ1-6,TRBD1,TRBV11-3,CASSLGTGPLHF,TGTGCCAGCAGCCTCGGGACAGGCCCCCTCCACTTT
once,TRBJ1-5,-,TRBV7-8,CASRGLPSNQPQHF,TGTGCCAGCAGGGGCCTCCCTAGCAATCAGCCCCAGCATTTT
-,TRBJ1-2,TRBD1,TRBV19,CASSPTRGQGHYGYTF,TGTGCCAGTAGTCCCACACGAGGACAGGGCCACTATGGCTACACCTTC
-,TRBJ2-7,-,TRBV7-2,CASSLAGTSSYEQYF,TGTGCCAGCAGCTTGGCCGGGACTTCTTCCTACGAGCAGTACTTC
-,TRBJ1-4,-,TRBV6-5,CASSYFGDATNEKLFF,TGTGCCAGCAGTTACTTCGGGGACGCAACTAATGAAAAACTGTTTTTT
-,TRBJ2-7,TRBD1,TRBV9,CASSVGTGFREQYF,TGTGCCAGCAGCGTAGGGACAGGGTTTCGCGAGCAGTACTTC
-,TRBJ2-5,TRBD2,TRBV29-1,CSVDLLATQETQYF,TGCAGCGTTGATTTACTAGCGACTCAAGAGACCCAGTACTTC
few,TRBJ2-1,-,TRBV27,CASSWTDNEQFF,TGTGCCAGCAGTTGGACGGATAATGAGCAGTTCTTC
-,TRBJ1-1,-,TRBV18,CASSPGLGGWGMNTEAFF,TGTGCCAGCTCACCTGGTTTGGGGGGCTGGGGTATGAACACTGAAGCTTTCTTT
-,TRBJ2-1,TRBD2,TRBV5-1,CASSRGGVAGSYNEQFF,TGCGCCAGCAGCCGCGGAGGGGTAGCGGGGTCTTACAATGAGCAGTTCTTC